Following are 22 T cell receptor beta chains from one sample sequenced in a study of blood T cell repertoires in COVID-19. Assay: immunoSEQ multiplex PCR; the TCRdb copy retains only in-frame clones and omits some. The table has 300,000 to 350,000 clones, roughly 90% seen once. Sequenced: peripheral blood. The receptor source for this set is a woman in her 70s with COVID-19, enrolled during active disease.

The CDR3 DNA reads as TGTGCCAGCAGTGGGACATACACTGAAGCTTTCTTT. Translating it yields CASSGTYTEAFF. The chain is built from TRBV28 and TRBJ1-1, with TRBD1 as a possible D gene (6 bases). CDR1 and CDR2 from the germline V gene are MDHEN and SYDVKM. The CDR3 is made up of 12 amino acids. The V gene lost 5 bases and the J gene lost 3 bases, with 7 bases spanning the gap.

The V and J genes are TRBV2 and TRBJ1-1; no reliable D call. Germline CDR1 SNHLY, CDR2 FYNNEI. This CDR3 comprises 15 residues. V shed 0 bases and J shed 5 bases, with 13 bases lying between them. CDR3 in DNA: TGTGCCAGCAGTGAAGCCACCGACTTGACTACTGAAGCTTTCTTT. It translates to CASSEATDLTTEAFF.

CDR3 region: CASSLGDSSYGYTF. As DNA, the CDR3 is TGTGCCAGCAGCTTAGGGGACAGTAGCTATGGCTACACCTTC. The chain combines TRBV7-9 with TRBJ1-2; 7 bases line up with TRBD1. Germline V gene data show CDR1 as SEHNR and CDR2 as FQNEAQ (reference sequence). Trimming at V came to 1 base and at J to 4 bases, leaving 3 bases not matched to a gene. CDR3 length: 14 residues.

V and J are TRBV24-1 and TRBJ1-1; D uncertain. The CDR3 runs 13 residues. Trimming pared 9 bases from V and 3 bases from J, leaving 13 bases between. Germline CDR1 reads KGHDR; CDR2 reads SFDVKD. CDR3 amino acids: CATAAGGDTEAFF. The CDR3 bases are TGTGCCACCGCCGCTGGTGGAGACACTGAAGCTTTCTTT.

V is TRBV5-1 and J is TRBJ2-2; a possible D gene is TRBD1 (6 bases). V was shortened by 0 bases and J by 6 bases, with 9 bases between the two germline ends. There are 14 residues in the CDR3. Germline CDR1 SGHRS, CDR2 YFSETQ. CDR3 DNA sequence: TGCGCCAGCAGCTTGGATGAGGGGGCCGGGGAGCTGTTTTTT. The encoded protein is CASSLDEGAGELFF.

J is TRBJ2-3 and V is TRBV20-1, with D unclear. Looked up from germline, CDR1 is DFQATT and CDR2 is SNEGSKA (reference sequence). The V gene lost 3 bases and the J gene lost 6 bases, with 19 bases spanning the gap. This CDR3 has 15 amino acids. The CDR3 DNA is TGCAGTGCTAGTGGGCAGTCCCGAACGGAGGATACGCAGTATTTT. This gives the protein CSASGQSRTEDTQYF.

This sequence joins TRBV5-1 and TRBJ1-6, with 7 bases lining up with TRBD1. V trimming: 6 bases; J trimming: 7 bases; junction bases outside the gene matches: 10. Germline-derived CDR1 and CDR2 are SGHRS and YFSETQ. The CDR3 consists of 15 residues. The CDR3 here is CASTKSGTENSPLHF. In DNA, the CDR3 is TGCGCCAGCACCAAATCCGGGACAGAAAATTCACCCCTCCACTTT. Drawing the rest from reference TRBV5-1 and TRBJ1-6, the complete variable domain is KAGVTQTPRYLIKTRGQQVTLSCSPISGHRSVSWYQQTPGQGLQFLFEYFSETQRNKGNFPGRFSGRQFSNSRSEMNVSTLELGDSALYLCASTKSGTENSPLHFGNGTRLTVT.

The chain combines TRBV5-1 with TRBJ2-7; D remains ambiguous. Germline-derived CDR1 and CDR2 are SGHRS and YFSETQ. Trimming took off 4 bases at V and 3 bases at J, with 14 bases between the two ends. The CDR3 has 14 amino acids. The CDR3 sequence: CASSARGSSYEQYF. As DNA, the CDR3 is TGCGCCAGCAGCGCCCGCGGCTCTAGCTACGAGCAGTACTTC.

This clone showed up just once. The chain is built from TRBV12-3 or TRBV12-4 and TRBJ2-7; D gene unclear. Trimming cost V 5 bases and J 2 bases, with 10 bases left between them. The CDR3 has 13 amino acids. CDR3 loop: CASSGAQTYEQYF. The CDR3 coding sequence is TGTGCCAGCAGTGGAGCCCAGACCTACGAGCAGTACTTC.

This clone appeared a few times. The gene calls are TRBV9 and TRBJ2-1, with 15 bases fitting TRBD2. V was pared by 3 bases and J by 8 bases, with 12 bases of the junction left unmatched. This CDR3 has 18 residues. Germline lookup yields CDR1 SGDLS and CDR2 YYNGEE. CDR3: CASSARSGLAGGRDEQFF. DNA of the CDR3: TGTGCCAGCAGCGCCCGTAGCGGACTAGCGGGGGGGAGGGATGAGCAGTTCTTC.

This clone was picked up a small number of times. The V and J genes are TRBV29-1 and TRBJ1-1, with no clear D. The CDR3 has 12 amino acids. Germline-derived CDR1 and CDR2 are SQVTM and ANQGSEA. The V gene lost 4 bases and the J gene lost 1 base, with 7 bases spanning the gap. The CDR3 loop is CSVAQTNTEAFF. The CDR3, as DNA: TGCAGCGTTGCACAGACGAACACTGAAGCTTTCTTT.

The chain has TRBV6-4 and TRBJ1-5; D gene uncertain. Trimming pared 11 bases from V and 4 bases from J, leaving 12 bases between. The CDR3 covers 12 residues. The germline CDR1 and CDR2 sequences are MRHNA and SNTAGT. CDR3 coding DNA: TGTGCCGGTCCCGGTCCGAATCAGCCCCAGCATTTT. Translating gives CAGPGPNQPQHF.

The CDR3 sequence is CSGVVMDRDSYEQYF. CDR3 nucleotide sequence: TGCAGCGGTGTTGTTATGGACAGGGACTCCTACGAGCAGTACTTC. The chain recombines TRBV29-1 with TRBJ2-7; the match to TRBD1 covers 8 bases. CDR1 and CDR2 from the germline V gene are SQVTM and ANQGSEA. The CDR3 loop spans 15 amino acids. Germline trimming cut 7 bases from V and 0 bases from J; bases unmatched to any gene: 11.

DNA of the CDR3: TGTGCCAGCCTTAGGGGCCTCCAGGGCACTGAAGCTTTCTTT. Translated, it gives CASLRGLQGTEAFF. V and J are TRBV28 and TRBJ1-1, with D tentatively TRBD1 (5 bases). CDR1 and CDR2 from the germline V gene are MDHEN and SYDVKM. Trimming pared 8 bases from V and 4 bases from J, leaving 17 bases between. The CDR3 runs 14 residues.

The V gene is TRBV9, the J gene TRBJ1-6; 11 bases line up with TRBD1. The CDR3 has 16 residues. From germline, CDR1 is SGDLS and CDR2 YYNGEE. V gave up 4 bases and J gave up 6 bases; unmatched junction bases: 6. The CDR3 DNA sequence: TGTGCCAGCAGCCTTCGGACAGGGGGCCCTAATTCACCCCTCCACTTT. Amino acid sequence: CASSLRTGGPNSPLHF. Full variable domain (missing parts from reference TRBV9 and TRBJ1-6): DSGVTQTPKHLITATGQRVTLRCSPRSGDLSVYWYQQSLDQGLQFLIQYYNGEERAKGNILERFSAQQFPDLHSELNLSSLELGDSALYFCASSLRTGGPNSPLHFGNGTRLTVT.

The V call is TRBV3-1 (or the pseudogene TRBV3-2), the J call TRBJ2-7; tentatively, D is TRBD1 (6 bases). Trimming took off 3 bases at V and 6 bases at J, with 15 bases between the two ends. There are 14 residues in the CDR3. CDR1 and CDR2 from the germline V gene are LGHDT and YNNKEL (reference sequence). The CDR3 nucleotides are TGTGCCAGCAGCCATGGGACACCTGGAGGCGAGCAGTACTTC. Protein: CASSHGTPGGEQYF.

V gene TRBV28 combines with J gene TRBJ1-5, with D possibly being TRBD1 (5 bases). Germline lookup yields CDR1 MDHEN and CDR2 SYDVKM. The CDR3 loop spans 13 amino acids. The V gene lost 7 bases and the J gene lost 1 base, with 8 bases spanning the gap. CDR3 sequence (DNA): TGTGCCAGCAAGGGGTCCAGCAATCAGCCCCAGCATTTT. Translation gives CASKGSSNQPQHF.

The V gene is TRBV5-1, the J gene TRBJ2-3; no definite D call. Germline lookup yields CDR1 SGHRS and CDR2 YFSETQ. The CDR3 is 13 residues long. Deletions cut 4 bases from V and 0 bases from J, with 6 bases between. The CDR3 loop reads CASSPPSTDTQYF. The CDR3 DNA sequence: TGCGCCAGCAGCCCCCCAAGCACAGATACGCAGTATTTT.

The V and J genes are TRBV27 and TRBJ1-2; TRBD1 aligns across 10 bases. V trimming: 6 bases; J trimming: 2 bases; junction bases outside the gene matches: 6. The CDR3 covers 15 residues. CDR1 and CDR2 (germline): MNHEY, SMNVEV (reference sequence). CDR3 bases: TGTGCCAGCAGCTTCCGACAGGGGGCGAACTATGGCTACACCTTC. Protein product: CASSFRQGANYGYTF.

The chain combines TRBV5-6 with TRBJ2-7; possibly TRBD2 for D (6 bases). V was trimmed by 0 bases and J by 4 bases, leaving 14 bases between them. CDR3 size: 15 residues. Germline CDR1 and CDR2: SGHDT and YYEEEE. CDR3 residues: CASSLGPSALYEQYF. The CDR3 bases are TGTGCCAGCAGCTTGGGGCCTAGCGCTTTATACGAGCAGTACTTC.

This chain connects TRBV19 to TRBJ2-2; 7 nucleotides line up with TRBD1. This CDR3 has 17 residues. Germline CDR1 and CDR2: LNHDA and SQIVND (reference sequence). Losses at the gene ends were 3 bases for V and 8 bases for J; bases not matched to a gene: 15. The CDR3 DNA reads as TGTGCCAGTAGTATGTATTTTCTGGACAGGTGGTTAGGGGAGCTGTTTTTT. It yields the protein CASSMYFLDRWLGELFF.

The rearrangement links TRBV28 to TRBJ1-2; D call uncertain. This CDR3 has 12 amino acids. V lost 3 bases and J 5 bases, leaving 7 bases between the germline ends. Per germline, CDR1 MDHEN and CDR2 SYDVKM. DNA for the CDR3: TGTGCCAGCAGTTTCGCGGGTTATGGCTACACCTTC. Translated, it gives CASSFAGYGYTF.